This passage covers 30 T cell receptor beta chains from one sample sequenced in a study of blood T cells in healthy people across ages. The authors ran a second PCR of about 6 to 11 cycles using a sample-barcoded 5' primer and a J-beta primer mix. TCRdb re-derived calls from the 5' RACE reads in MiXCR, one entry per CDR3 protein. This repertoire shows 790,000 or so distinct CDR3 sequences, around 45% found once; its top ten account for around a sixth. Sequencing was performed on blood. Receptors originate from a man older than 75 in good health.

The table lists this clonotype with a few counts. This chain uses TRBV5-1 with TRBJ2-1; TRBD2 matches at 12 bases. J was trimmed by 8 bases and V by 5 bases; bases with no gene match: 8. Germline V CDR1 and CDR2: SGHRS, YFSETQ. The CDR3 is 15 residues long. The CDR3 spells CASRASSGRAHEQFF. DNA of the CDR3: TGCGCCAGCAGGGCCTCTAGCGGGAGGGCCCATGAGCAGTTCTTC.

This clonotype has a handful of counts. The rearrangement uses TRBV28 and TRBJ2-3; unclear D gene. CDR1 and CDR2 (germline): MDHEN, SYDVKM. The CDR3 runs to 17 residues. V was clipped by 6 bases and J by 6 bases, with 25 bases between them. This CDR3 reads CASSPSGSQQNRDTQYF. CDR3 DNA: TGTGCCAGCAGCCCCTCGGGCTCCCAGCAAAATAGGGATACGCAGTATTTT.

This clonotype was seen a handful of times. The chain carries TRBV12-5 and TRBJ2-7; TRBD1 or TRBD2 may be the D gene (5 bases each). The CDR3 spans 15 residues. The V end lost 6 bases, the J end lost 1 base, and 16 bases lay between the germline ends. Germline V gene sequence: CDR1 LGHNT, CDR2 FRNRAP. The CDR3, as DNA: TGTGCTAGTGGCTTAAATTATGGGGGATCCTACGAGCAGTACTTC. It is translated as CASGLNYGGSYEQYF.

The CDR3 sequence is CASSKGDGEQFF. CDR3 DNA: TGTGCCAGCAGCAAGGGCGATGGTGAGCAGTTCTTC. The genes are TRBV27 and TRBJ2-1; D not resolved. CDR3 length: 12 amino acids. Germline-derived CDR1 and CDR2 are MNHEY and SMNVEV (reference sequence). V was cut by 6 bases and J by 9 bases, with 12 bases left in between.

This clonotype was seen once. The V call is TRBV19, the J call TRBJ2-5; D uncertain. There are 13 residues in the CDR3. Deletions cut 7 bases from V and 2 bases from J, with 11 bases between. Germline V gives CDR1 LNHDA, CDR2 SQIVND (reference sequence). The CDR3 protein is CASNSNGQETQYF. CDR3 sequence (DNA): TGTGCCAGTAATTCCAACGGACAAGAGACCCAGTACTTC.

The table lists this clonotype with a count of one. V usage is TRBV25-1 and J usage is TRBJ1-4; D is unclear. Germline V gene data show CDR1 as MGHDK and CDR2 as SYGVNS. This CDR3 is built from 14 residues. The ends were cut back, 5 bases at V and 3 bases at J, with 10 bases in the middle. The CDR3 region is CASSLARANEKLFF. The CDR3 DNA follows: TGTGCCAGCAGTTTGGCCCGGGCTAATGAAAAACTGTTTTTT.

The chain joins TRBV7-9 to TRBJ1-2, with D maybe TRBD1 (5 bases). Germline CDR1 reads SEHNR; CDR2 reads FQNEAQ (reference sequence). This CDR3 contains 15 residues. V gave up 1 base and J gave up 2 bases, with 11 bases separating them. In DNA, the CDR3 is TGTGCCAGCAGCTTAGAGGAGGGGCGGAACTATGGCTACACCTTC. It translates to CASSLEEGRNYGYTF.

In its sample, this clonotype was seen many times. The rearrangement joins TRBV29-1 to TRBJ2-7, with D possibly being TRBD2 (6 bases). There are 12 residues in the CDR3. Trimming shortened V by 1 base and J by 2 bases, and 6 bases separated the two germline ends. Looked up from germline, CDR1 is SQVTM and CDR2 is ANQGSEA. CDR3 in DNA: TGCAGCGTTGAAGCGGGGGCCTACGAGCAGTACTTC. Its protein is CSVEAGAYEQYF.

This chain links TRBV20-1 with TRBJ2-5; TRBD2 is a possible D gene (7 bases). Trimming removed 0 bases at V and 5 bases at J, with 16 bases between. CDR1 DFQATT and CDR2 SNEGSKA come from the germline V gene (reference sequence). This CDR3 has 15 amino acids. The CDR3 loop is CSAREGGGGHETQYF. The CDR3 region has the DNA TGCAGTGCTAGAGAGGGGGGAGGGGGGCACGAGACCCAGTACTTC.

About this clonotype: A much larger clone is a single base away; this may be a read error. J is TRBJ2-5 and V is TRBV3-1; the match to TRBD2 covers 10 bases. CDR3 length: 15 amino acids. V was clipped by 3 bases and J by 11 bases; unmatched bases: 12. The germline V gene encodes CDR1 LGHDT and CDR2 YNNKEL (reference sequence). CDR3 nucleotides: TGTGCCAGCAGCCAGGGGGCTAGCGGGGGTATTGAGCAGTACTTC. Translation: CASSQGASGGIEQYF.

This rearrangement joins TRBV29-1 to TRBJ2-3; TRBD2 is a possible D gene (6 bases). The CDR3 contains 13 residues. Germline CDR1 and CDR2: SQVTM and ANQGSEA. V shed 6 bases and J shed 0 bases, with 10 bases lying between them. The CDR3: CSVSAGSTDTQYF. The CDR3 coding sequence is TGCAGCGTCTCCGCGGGAAGCACAGATACGCAGTATTTT.

The chain is built from TRBV5-5 and TRBJ2-3; D is undetermined. Germline CDR1 SGHKS, CDR2 YYEKEE (reference sequence). The V and J ends lost 1 base and 3 bases respectively, with 12 bases between them. CDR3 length: 15 amino acids. CDR3: CASSLTRMGTDTQYF. CDR3 bases: TGTGCCAGCAGCTTGACCAGAATGGGGACAGATACGCAGTATTTT.

The chain uses TRBV12-3 or TRBV12-4 and TRBJ1-2, with D unresolved. The V gene lost 5 bases and the J gene lost 0 bases, with 7 bases spanning the gap. The CDR3 is 13 residues long. The CDR3 loop reads CASSQISNYGYTF. CDR3 sequence (DNA): TGTGCCAGCAGTCAGATATCTAACTATGGCTACACCTTC.

Points on this clonotype: The germline gene is not matched at one end of the junction; a read error may be the cause. This chain links TRBV6-5 with TRBJ1-1; D call uncertain. CDR3 length equals 14 residues. CDR1 and CDR2 from the germline V gene are MNHEY and SVGAGI. CDR3 sequence (DNA): TGTGCCAGCCAGTTGGTCGGATCGAACACTGAAGTTTTCTTT. Translated, it gives CASQLVGSNTEVFF.

This clonotype has more than one count but fewer than ten. The germline gene is not matched at one end of the junction; a read error may be the cause. This sequence joins TRBV20-1 and TRBJ2-3; 7 nucleotides agree with TRBD1. Looked up from germline, CDR1 is DFQATT and CDR2 is SNEGSKA (reference sequence). The CDR3 extends over 14 amino acids. CDR3 sequence: CSVRQGWETDTQYF. As DNA, the CDR3 is TGCAGTGTTAGACAGGGATGGGAAACAGATACGCAGTATTTT.

The chain couples TRBV20-1 to TRBJ2-5; D is uncertain. The germline V gene has CDR1 DFQATT and CDR2 SNEGSKA (reference sequence). The CDR3 runs 16 residues. V lost 1 base and J lost 2, with 17 bases in between. The CDR3 is CSARAPWGTTQETQYF. CDR3 in DNA: TGCAGTGCTAGAGCCCCTTGGGGTACCACACAAGAGACCCAGTACTTC.

A few counts support this clonotype. J is TRBJ2-6 and V is TRBV7-9, with D perhaps TRBD1 or TRBD2 (6 bases each). Trimming removed 1 base at V and 0 bases at J, with 10 bases between. The CDR3 is made up of 17 amino acids. CDR1 is SEHNR and CDR2 is FQNEAQ in the germline V gene (reference sequence). As DNA, the CDR3 is TGTGCCAGCAGCTTAGGAGGGGGACTCTCTGGGGCCAACGTCCTGACTTTC. It encodes CASSLGGGLSGANVLTF.

This chain joins TRBV7-3 and TRBJ2-1; a possible D gene is TRBD1 (6 bases). The J call may not be correct, given that the DNA end is closer to TRBJ2-7. The CDR3 is 16 residues long. Germline-derived CDR1 and CDR2 are SGHTA and FQGTGA. CDR3 residues: CASSPSGRIRDNEQYF. The CDR3 DNA sequence: TGTGCCAGCAGCCCCTCCGGCCGAATAAGGGACAATGAGCAGTACTTC.

The V call is TRBV7-2, the J call TRBJ2-6, with 7 nucleotides matching TRBD1. J lost 2 bases, V lost 3 bases, and 1 base had no gene match. Germline assignment: CDR1 SGHTA and CDR2 FQGNSA. CDR3 size: 15 residues. For the CDR3, the DNA is TGTGCCAGCAGCTTTCAGGGGGCTGGGGCCAACGTCCTGACTTTC. It translates to CASSFQGAGANVLTF.

The rearrangement uses TRBV6-2 or TRBV6-3 and TRBJ2-1, with D tentatively TRBD1 or TRBD2 (5 bases each). CDR1 and CDR2 (germline): MNHEY, SVGEGT. V was shortened by 6 bases and J by 6 bases, with 12 bases between the two germline ends. This CDR3 contains 13 residues. The CDR3 bases are TGTGCCAGCAGGGGAGCAGGGACCAATGAGCAGTTCTTC. It codes for CASRGAGTNEQFF.

The DNA of the CDR3 is TGTGCCAGCAGCTTACTTCGAGGGAGCACAGATACGCAGTATTTT. Protein: CASSLLRGSTDTQYF. The chain combines TRBV7-9 with TRBJ2-3, with D tentatively TRBD2 (5 bases). CDR1 is SEHNR, CDR2 FQNEAQ, per germline (reference sequence). The CDR3 spans 15 residues. V lost 2 bases, J lost 0 bases, and 9 bases lay in between.

This rearrangement joins TRBV5-1 to TRBJ2-7; tentatively, D is TRBD2 (6 bases). This CDR3 contains 15 residues. Germline V gives CDR1 SGHRS, CDR2 YFSETQ. Trimming cost V 3 bases and J 1 base, with 14 bases left between them. CDR3 loop: CASSSGRDLSYEQYF. CDR3 DNA: TGCGCCAGCAGCTCGGGCCGGGACTTGTCCTACGAGCAGTACTTC.

With regard to this clonotype: One end of the junction fails to match germline, which may point to a read error. The genes are TRBV28 and TRBJ2-1; 9 nucleotides line up with TRBD1. The germline V gene encodes CDR1 MDHEN and CDR2 SYDVKM. The CDR3 length is 16 residues. In DNA, the CDR3 is TGTGCCTGCAGTTCCTTCCGGGACAGGGACCCCAATGAGCAGTTCTTC. Translation gives CACSSFRDRDPNEQFF.

The chain links TRBV12-3 or TRBV12-4 to TRBJ2-1, with TRBD2 as a possible D gene (5 bases). Trimming took 3 bases from V and 5 from J, leaving 11 bases between them. The CDR3 consists of 14 residues. CDR3 loop: CASSFGEFDNEQFF. CDR3 DNA: TGTGCCAGCAGTTTCGGGGAATTCGACAATGAGCAGTTCTTC.

The table lists this clonotype with a few counts. The rearrangement joins TRBV29-1 to TRBJ2-1; 15 nucleotides line up with TRBD2. The CDR3 spans 14 residues. The V gene end was trimmed by 4 bases and the J gene end by 9 bases; junction bases not matched to a gene: 4. Germline loops: CDR1 SQVTM, CDR2 ANQGSEA. CDR3 region: CSVAGTSGRSEQFF. The CDR3 DNA sequence: TGCAGCGTTGCGGGGACTAGCGGGAGGAGTGAGCAGTTCTTC.

This clonotype has only one observation. The chain couples TRBV7-2 to TRBJ1-6, with 11 bases aligning to TRBD1. Germline-derived CDR1 and CDR2 are SGHTA and FQGNSA. The CDR3 is made up of 14 amino acids. V trimming: 3 bases; J trimming: 9 bases; junction bases outside the gene matches: 1. CDR3 in DNA: TGTGCCAGCAGCTTCGGACAGGGGGCTTCACCCCTCCACTTT. Translation: CASSFGQGASPLHF.

CDR3 sequence (DNA): TGCAGTGCTAGAGATATAGAGAAGACCTACGAGCAGTACTTC. This codes for CSARDIEKTYEQYF. The chain joins TRBV20-1 to TRBJ2-4; D not certain. The end of the DNA is better explained by TRBJ2-7, so the J call may be wrong. The CDR3 spans 14 residues. In germline, CDR1 is DFQATT, CDR2 SNEGSKA (reference sequence).

The chain carries TRBV7-8 and TRBJ2-7; 7 bases fit TRBD2. Trimming removed 5 bases from V and 2 bases from J; junction bases left unmatched: 6. The CDR3 covers 14 residues. CDR1 and CDR2 from the germline V gene are SGHVS and FQNEAQ. The CDR3, as DNA: TGTGCCAGCAGCCCCGGGACTAATACCTACGAGCAGTACTTC. Translation gives CASSPGTNTYEQYF.

The V and J genes are TRBV25-1 and TRBJ2-7, with 8 bases lining up with TRBD2. This CDR3 comprises 13 residues. The V gene end was trimmed by 3 bases and the J gene end by 7 bases; junction bases not matched to a gene: 5. CDR1 and CDR2 (germline): MGHDK, SYGVNS. In DNA, the CDR3 is TGTGCCAGCAGTGATGGACTAGCCAATGAGCAGTACTTC. It is translated as CASSDGLANEQYF.

The chain is built from TRBV4-1 and TRBJ1-4, with D uncertain. The CDR3 contains 17 residues. V was trimmed by 3 bases and J by 10 bases, leaving 24 bases between them. Germline V gene lookup returns CDR1 MGHRA and CDR2 YSYEKL. As DNA, the CDR3 is TGCGCCAGCAGCCAGGATGGCCGAGGGTATAGCATCGGAAAACTGTTTTTT. Its translation: CASSQDGRGYSIGKLFF.